These 26 T cell receptor beta chains were sequenced from one sample in a study of control samples from healthy donors and cancer patients. TCRdb keeps only in-frame clones here, not all; method: immunoSEQ multiplex PCR. This sample has tens of thousands of clones; roughly 84% occur once, and the top ten carry 38%. Sequencing input: PBMCs. All receptors come from a man between 65 and 85 years old with lung cancer.

This sequence joins TRBV5-1 and TRBJ2-1, with D unclear. CDR1 SGHRS and CDR2 YFSETQ come from the germline V gene. Trimming stripped 0 bases from V and 13 bases from J, with 14 bases between. The CDR3 loop spans 13 amino acids. The CDR3 spells CASSLVGAEQQFF. The CDR3 DNA sequence: TGCGCCAGCAGCTTGGTAGGTGCCGAACAACAGTTCTTC.

The rearrangement joins TRBV25-1 to TRBJ2-5, with TRBD1 matching 10 bases. Germline CDR1 and CDR2: MGHDK and SYGVNS. The CDR3 consists of 15 residues. The ends lost 6 bases at V and 5 bases at J; junction bases unmatched: 9. The CDR3 bases are TGTGCCAGCAGATTGGGACAGGGGATTGGGGAGACCCAGTACTTC. It yields the protein CASRLGQGIGETQYF.

The table lists this clone with a count of one. This chain links TRBV10-2 with TRBJ2-5, with 9 bases identical to TRBD1. The CDR3 has 13 residues. With 7 bases clipped from V and 4 bases from J, the junction kept 4 bases outside the gene matches. Germline loops: CDR1 WSHSY, CDR2 SAAADI. This CDR3 is CASTDRGGETQYF. In DNA, the CDR3 is TGCGCCAGCACTGACAGGGGGGGAGAGACCCAGTACTTC.

The chain carries TRBV2 and TRBJ2-3, with D possibly being TRBD2 (5 bases). The CDR3 is 13 amino acids. Trimming stripped 7 bases from V and 6 bases from J, with 14 bases between. CDR1 and CDR2 from the germline V gene are SNHLY and FYNNEI. CDR3 nucleotide sequence: TGTGCCAGCACCTGGGGAGTTCCCGATACGCAGTATTTT. Protein product: CASTWGVPDTQYF.

The chain employs TRBV28 and TRBJ2-1, with unresolved D. The CDR3 runs to 10 residues. The germline V gene has CDR1 MDHEN and CDR2 SYDVKM. The V end lost 3 bases, the J end lost 7 bases, and 1 base lay between the germline ends. CDR3 coding DNA: TGTGCCAGCAGTTTGAATGAGCAGTTCTTC. It yields the protein CASSLNEQFF. The full variable domain, with the rest looked up from reference TRBV28 and TRBJ2-1, is DVKVTQSSRYLVKRTGEKVFLECVQDMDHENMFWYRQDPGLGLRLIYFSYDVKMKEKGDIPEGYSVSREKKERFSLILESASTNQTSMYLCASSLNEQFFGPGTRLTVL.

The rearrangement uses TRBV19 and TRBJ1-5; D is unresolved. Per the germline V gene, CDR1 is LNHDA and CDR2 is SQIVND (reference sequence). V was shortened by 3 bases and J by 0 bases, with 9 bases between the two germline ends. This CDR3 comprises 15 residues. CDR3 loop: CASSMVAGSNQPQHF. DNA for the CDR3: TGTGCCAGTAGTATGGTTGCGGGTAGCAATCAGCCCCAGCATTTT.

The chain uses TRBV2 and TRBJ1-6; TRBD1 agrees at 9 bases. The length of the CDR3 is 16 residues. Germline V gives CDR1 SNHLY, CDR2 FYNNEI. V was pared by 5 bases and J by 7 bases, with 9 bases of the junction left unmatched. The CDR3 DNA follows: TGTGCCAGCAGTTCGGACAGGGGACCGGGCAATTCACCCCTCCACTTT. Its translation is CASSSDRGPGNSPLHF.

V and J are TRBV20-1 and TRBJ1-5, with D hard to call. This CDR3 spans 13 amino acids. V shed 3 bases and J shed 6 bases, with 12 bases lying between them. From germline, CDR1 is DFQATT and CDR2 SNEGSKA (reference sequence). CDR3 protein: CSASLGVVQPQHF. The CDR3 DNA reads as TGCAGTGCTAGTCTTGGGGTAGTTCAGCCCCAGCATTTT.

This clone was observed a single time. V usage is TRBV5-8 and J usage is TRBJ2-7; D is unresolved. Germline V CDR1 and CDR2: SGHTS, YDEGEE. This CDR3 has 12 residues. Trimming removed 2 bases at V and 4 bases at J, with 7 bases between. The DNA for the CDR3 is TGTGCCAGCAGCTTCGGGCTTTACGAGCAGTACTTC. As protein: CASSFGLYEQYF.

The chain combines TRBV28 with TRBJ1-5; tentatively, D is TRBD1 (6 bases). This CDR3 region has 16 residues. From germline, CDR1 is MDHEN and CDR2 SYDVKM. Trimming stripped 2 bases from V and 4 bases from J, with 15 bases between. The chain's CDR3 is CASSLPTGKSNQPQHF. CDR3 coding DNA: TGTGCCAGCAGTTTACCAACAGGGAAGAGTAATCAGCCCCAGCATTTT.

The gene calls are TRBV5-6 and TRBJ1-1; the match to TRBD1 covers 9 bases. V lost 0 bases and J lost 1; bases outside the gene matches: 1. Germline-derived CDR1 and CDR2 are SGHDT and YYEEEE. The CDR3 spans 15 residues. The CDR3 is CASSLGTGANTEAFF. The DNA for the CDR3 is TGTGCCAGCAGCTTGGGGACAGGGGCGAACACTGAAGCTTTCTTT.

This chain links TRBV2 with TRBJ1-5; a weak D match, TRBD1 (6 bases). V was shortened by 4 bases and J by 2 bases, with 15 bases between the two germline ends. The CDR3 consists of 16 residues. CDR1 is SNHLY and CDR2 is FYNNEI in the germline V gene. The CDR3 DNA reads as TGTGCCAGCAGTGTTCTGGGGGCAGGGGGCAATCAGCCCCAGCATTTT. Translation gives CASSVLGAGGNQPQHF.

The genes are TRBV6-1 and TRBJ1-1; no clear D gene. Germline-derived CDR1 and CDR2 are MNHNS and SASEGT. V lost 1 base to trimming and J lost 4 bases, with 13 bases between them. This CDR3 has 15 amino acids. The DNA for the CDR3 is TGTGCCAGCAGTGAAGGAGTAGGGTGGGGCACTGAAGCTTTCTTT. Translation gives CASSEGVGWGTEAFF.

The rearrangement links TRBV15 to TRBJ2-5; D uncertain. The CDR3 extends over 14 amino acids. With 0 bases removed from V and 1 base from J, the gap between germline ends came to 6 bases. The germline gives CDR1 LNHNV, CDR2 YYDKDF (reference sequence). The CDR3 DNA sequence: TGTGCCACCAGCAGAGATCCACGCCAAGAGACCCAGTACTTC. Protein sequence: CATSRDPRQETQYF.

V gene TRBV30 combines with J gene TRBJ2-7; possibly TRBD2 for D (5 bases). This CDR3 spans 13 amino acids. The germline V gene encodes CDR1 GTSNPN and CDR2 SVGIG (reference sequence). The ends were cut back, 0 bases at V and 2 bases at J, with 8 bases in the middle. As DNA, the CDR3 is TGTGCCTGGAGTGTACGACTACCCTACGAGCAGTACTTC. Amino acids: CAWSVRLPYEQYF.

The CDR3 is CATSDPPAHEQYF. CDR3 nucleotide sequence: TGTGCCACCAGTGATCCCCCCGCTCACGAGCAGTACTTC. The chain joins TRBV24-1 to TRBJ2-7; D gene uncertain. Between the trimmed V and J ends, which lost 3 bases and 5 bases, there was a span of 10 bases. The CDR3 runs 13 residues. Looked up from germline, CDR1 is KGHDR and CDR2 is SFDVKD.

The chain couples TRBV19 to TRBJ2-7, with 7 nucleotides matching TRBD2. The germline CDR1 and CDR2 sequences are LNHDA and SQIVND (reference sequence). The CDR3 has 13 residues. V shed 6 bases and J 1 base; nucleotides not matched to a gene: 3. Here the CDR3 reads CASRGGASYEQYF. DNA of the CDR3: TGTGCCAGTAGGGGAGGGGCTTCCTACGAGCAGTACTTC. Full variable domain (missing parts from reference TRBV19 and TRBJ2-7): DGGITQSPKYLFRKEGQNVTLSCEQNLNHDAMYWYRQDPGQGLRLIYYSQIVNDFQKGDIAEGYSVSREKKESFPLTVTSAQKNPTAFYLCASRGGASYEQYFGPGTRLTVT.

The chain carries TRBV6-2 or TRBV6-3 and TRBJ2-3; D gene uncertain. V was cut by 4 bases and J by 2 bases, with 4 bases left in between. There are 12 residues in the CDR3. Germline CDR1 MNHEY, CDR2 SVGEGT. The chain's CDR3 is CASSFNTDTQYF. CDR3 in DNA: TGTGCCAGCAGTTTCAACACAGATACGCAGTATTTT.

This rearrangement joins TRBV5-1 to TRBJ2-7; D possibly corresponds to TRBD2 (7 bases). Between the trimmed V and J ends, which lost 7 bases and 0 bases, there was a span of 23 bases. The CDR3 covers 17 residues. Germline lookup yields CDR1 SGHRS and CDR2 YFSETQ. The CDR3 DNA sequence: TGCGCCAGCGGGGCGGAGGGGGGGCGAATAAACTCCTACGAGCAGTACTTC. Translation: CASGAEGGRINSYEQYF.

V gene TRBV6-1 combines with J gene TRBJ1-2, with D tentatively TRBD1 (6 bases). This CDR3 comprises 16 residues. CDR1 and CDR2 (germline): MNHNS, SASEGT. V gave up 1 base and J gave up 4 bases, with 16 bases separating them. CDR3 in DNA: TGTGCCAGCAGTGAAGATTGGGGGGCCTTATCCTATGGCTACACCTTC. Protein sequence: CASSEDWGALSYGYTF.

The CDR3 protein is CATSDLRAPAEQFF. The CDR3 DNA is TGTGCCACCAGTGATTTGCGGGCCCCCGCTGAGCAGTTCTTC. The chain employs TRBV24-1 and TRBJ2-1; no reliable D call. Germline lookup yields CDR1 KGHDR and CDR2 SFDVKD. V lost 0 bases to trimming and J lost 9 bases, with 11 bases between them. The CDR3 is 14 amino acids.

DNA for the CDR3: TGTGCCTGGAGTGGGAATCTCCCTAATGAAAAACTGTTTTTT. It is translated as CAWSGNLPNEKLFF. The J gene is TRBJ1-4, the V gene TRBV30; the D is unclear. Germline lookup yields CDR1 GTSNPN and CDR2 SVGIG (reference sequence). V lost 1 base to trimming and J lost 3 bases, with 9 bases between them. This CDR3 is built from 14 residues.

The V and J genes are TRBV12-1 and TRBJ1-4. TRBV12-1 is a recognized pseudogene. The CDR3 extends over 14 amino acids. The CDR3 DNA is TGTGCCAGCAGCTTTGACAGGGGAGGGGAAAAACTGTTTTTT. Translation: CASSFDRGGEKLFF.

The chain is built from TRBV27 and TRBJ2-5; 7 bases align to TRBD1. Trimming removed 6 bases from V and 5 bases from J; junction bases left unmatched: 9. This CDR3 spans 14 amino acids. CDR1 is MNHEY and CDR2 is SMNVEV in the germline V gene (reference sequence). CDR3 in DNA: TGTGCCAGCAGAACGAGGGACAGTTCGGAGACCCAGTACTTC. Protein: CASRTRDSSETQYF.

V usage is TRBV12-2 and J usage is TRBJ1-1; TRBD1, the table's D call, was not compared with the DNA. TRBV12-2 is an annotated pseudogene. CDR3 length equals 16 residues. The CDR3 reads CASRIRGGEENTEAFF. As DNA, the CDR3 is TGTGCAAGTCGCATTAGAGGGGGCGAGGAGAACACTGAAGCTTTCTTT.

The rearrangement uses TRBV7-9 and TRBJ2-3; D possibly corresponds to TRBD1 (6 bases). The CDR3 totals 14 residues. The V end was cut by 2 bases, the J end by 6 bases, with 12 bases between. Germline V gene data show CDR1 as SEHNR and CDR2 as FQNEAQ (reference sequence). DNA of the CDR3: TGTGCCAGCAGCTTACTGGGGGCTCGGGATACGCAGTATTTT. Encoded protein: CASSLLGARDTQYF. Full variable domain (rest looked up from reference TRBV7-9 and TRBJ2-3): DTGVSQNPRHKITKRGQNVTFRCDPISEHNRLYWYRQTLGQGPEFLTYFQNEAQLEKSRLLSDRFSAERPKGSFSTLEIQRTEQGDSAMYLCASSLLGARDTQYFGPGTRLTVL.